This entry features one T cell receptor (beta chain) sequence. The antigen this receptor binds is unknown. No base-level quality is on record; no much larger clone is a single base apart. The CDR3 goes from the cysteine to the phenylalanine over 15 residues. Only CDR3 DNA is held: 45 bases, read in frame from base 1. From the germline V gene (reference sequence), CDR1 is DFQATT and CDR2 is SNEGSKA. Trimming accounts for 1 base at V and 5 bases at J, while the number of junction bases matched to no gene is 7. The library came from PCR. TCRdb records Illumina HiSeq 2500 as the sequencer. To reduce PCR and sequencing biases, unique molecular identifiers were built into the TCR beta cDNA libraries. Every 1 to 10 million input T cells yielded approximately 500,000 cDNA molecules, meaning each molecule approximated one T cell. The same protocol used for the earlier healthy control dataset was applied to prepare and sequence the patient libraries. Samples belonging to the same batch were prepared together, multiplexed and sequenced on a shared HiSeq lane. Per the original workflow: Raw barcoded reads were processed with MIGEC, discarding single-read molecular identifier groups before consensus assembly and CDR3 extraction. VDJtools was used for post-analysis of the clonotype tables, and diversity was normalized by down-sampling every dataset to the size of the smallest sample. In repertoire overlap clustering, CDR3 amino acid sequences, but not nucleotide sequences, were matched to correct batch-related cross-sample contamination. Using fastp trimming at Q25 and MiXCR clonotype assembly, TCRdb reanalyzed the public sequencing data and kept in-frame beta chains. Every distinct CDR3 protein forms one entry, paired with its most common genes and DNA. None of the V and J calls come from the authors' own analysis; TCRdb made them. This sample holds roughly 800,000 distinct CDR3 sequences; just under 30% were observed only once. Around 0.55% of the sample lies in the top ten.

This sample was included in a study of post-analysis software for immune sequencing data (dated by TCRdb to about 2015). Notes on the research overall: Recorded disease courses included relapsing-remitting, secondary progressive and progressive-relapsing multiple sclerosis, with some patients lacking subtype annotation. The patient repertoires were compared against fewer than twelve previously published healthy control repertoires obtained from donors aged about 6 to 26 years. A subset of samples was prepared in parallel using single-end sample barcoding, then pooled and co-amplified after Illumina adapter ligation. Paper-wide results and their limitations: Normalized Chao1 diversity was significantly lower in multiple sclerosis patients than controls, suggesting substantial peripheral T-cell clonal expansion. Strong co-clustering of samples prepared in the same batch was shown by direct clustering with F measure, prompting a batch-effect correction. The multiple sclerosis patient group was slightly younger than the control group. Patients showed significantly higher frequencies than controls for 4 or 5 TRBV segments, among them TRBV5-6, TRBV5-1 and TRBV20-1.

TCR beta repertoires were profiled from peripheral blood of some 13 young patients with multiple sclerosis to demonstrate the VDJtools post-analysis software. The patients with multiple sclerosis were children and adolescents between about 6 and 15 years of age. This chain is built from TRBV20-1 and TRBJ2-3, with 9 bases in between that match TRBD2. Sample: blood. The source is a girl aged 10 to 17 with multiple sclerosis. The CDR3 reads as follows: CSARAERGAGDTQYF. The DNA sequence is given as TGCAGTGCTAGAGCGGAGCGGGGGGCGGGAGATACGCAGTATTTT.